This entry lists 28 T cell receptor beta chains sequenced from one sample in a study of response to subunit inactivated influenza vaccine. TCRdb itself ran the RT-PCR reads through MiXCR, one entry per CDR3 protein. The sample contains under 500,000 distinct CDR3 sequences, roughly 9.7% of which appear only once. Sequences were derived from PBMCs from blood, sampled roughly 47 days after vaccination. These receptors were obtained from a man over 45 who received an inactivated influenza vaccine.

Only a few counts were recorded for this clonotype. The V gene is TRBV20-1, the J gene TRBJ1-6; D uncertain. The CDR3 loop spans 16 amino acids. Germline V gives CDR1 DFQATT, CDR2 SNEGSKA (reference sequence). Trimming pared 3 bases from V and 8 bases from J, leaving 20 bases between. CDR3 nucleotides: TGCAGTGCTAGCTCGGACGGGCTTGGTCACGATTCACCCCTCCACTTT. Translated, it gives CSASSDGLGHDSPLHF.

The sample holds a few counts of this clonotype. The chain uses TRBV5-6 and TRBJ2-5; TRBD1 aligns across 11 bases. Germline assignment: CDR1 SGHDT and CDR2 YYEEEE. This CDR3 region has 15 residues. After removal of 3 bases from V and 4 bases from J, the junction contained 5 bases not matched to a gene. The CDR3 DNA reads as TGTGCCAGCAGCTCGTCCGGGACAGGGGGAGAGACCCAGTACTTC. Protein sequence: CASSSSGTGGETQYF.

In its sample, this clonotype was seen a few times. V gene TRBV20-1 combines with J gene TRBJ2-7; TRBD2 agrees at 11 bases. The length of the CDR3 is 13 residues. Unmatched junction bases numbered 5, after V lost 5 bases and J lost 5 bases. Looked up from germline, CDR1 is DFQATT and CDR2 is SNEGSKA (reference sequence). In DNA form, the CDR3 reads TGCAGTGCTTTTAGCGGGAGGGCCAACGAGCAGTACTTC. This codes for CSAFSGRANEQYF.

The V gene is TRBV6-2 or TRBV6-3, the J gene TRBJ1-5; D is uncertain. Germline values: CDR1 MNHEY, CDR2 SVGEGT. The CDR3 has 15 residues. Trimming took 2 bases from V and 3 from J, leaving 11 bases between them. DNA for the CDR3: TGTGCCAGCAGTTACGAGTCAATCGACAATCAGCCCCAGCATTTT. Its translation is CASSYESIDNQPQHF.

This clonotype was found many times. V is TRBV3-1 and J is TRBJ2-1; 7 nucleotides match TRBD1. The CDR3 contains 15 residues. V gave up 0 bases and J gave up 8 bases; unmatched junction bases: 7. Germline V lookup: CDR1 LGHDT, CDR2 YNNKEL (reference sequence). CDR3 DNA sequence: TGTGCCAGCAGCCAAGATTTGGGGACAGCGGATGAGCAGTTCTTC. Its protein is CASSQDLGTADEQFF.

In its sample, this clonotype was seen many times. This chain joins TRBV7-8 and TRBJ2-7; 11 nucleotides align to TRBD2. V was clipped by 1 base and J by 3 bases; unmatched bases: 2. The V gene's germline CDR1 is SGHVS and CDR2 FQNEAQ. This CDR3 is 15 amino acids long. The CDR3 sequence is CASSLDTSGSYEQYF. The CDR3 coding sequence is TGTGCCAGCAGCTTAGATACTAGCGGGAGCTACGAGCAGTACTTC.

There are many counts of this clonotype. The chain has TRBV20-1 and TRBJ1-2; 9 nucleotides align to TRBD1. The CDR3 spans 13 residues. Trimming at V came to 6 bases and at J to 8 bases, leaving 10 bases not matched to a gene. CDR1 and CDR2 from the germline V gene are DFQATT and SNEGSKA (reference sequence). The CDR3 bases are TGCAGTGCCAGAACAGGGGGCTTAGGAGGCTACACCTTC. As protein: CSARTGGLGGYTF.

This clonotype was seen a handful of times. The chain couples TRBV30 to TRBJ2-3; TRBD2 is a possible D gene (6 bases). Deletions cut 1 base from V and 1 base from J, with 12 bases between. This CDR3 comprises 15 residues. The germline gives CDR1 GTSNPN, CDR2 SVGIG (reference sequence). The CDR3 DNA follows: TGTGCCTGGAGTGATCTTGGAGGGCGCACAGATACGCAGTATTTT. This codes for CAWSDLGGRTDTQYF. The variable domain in full, with the rest retrieved from reference TRBV30 and TRBJ2-3, is SQTIHQWPATLVQPVGSPLSLECTVEGTSNPNLYWYRQAAGRGLQLLFYSVGIGQISSEVPQNLSASRPQDRQFILSSKKLLLSDSGFYLCAWSDLGGRTDTQYFGPGTRLTVL.

This rearrangement joins TRBV28 to TRBJ1-2; no firm D call. With 5 bases removed from V and 4 bases from J, the gap between germline ends came to 29 bases. Germline loops: CDR1 MDHEN, CDR2 SYDVKM. This CDR3 has 19 amino acids. The CDR3 DNA sequence: TGTGCCAGCAGTAAACTGCCTCGCGGGCTTTTCCCGACCTCCTATGGCTACACCTTC. It is translated as CASSKLPRGLFPTSYGYTF.

The chain links TRBV4-2 to TRBJ2-2; the match to TRBD2 covers 10 bases. CDR3 size: 16 residues. After removal of 0 bases from V and 5 bases from J, the junction contained 3 bases not matched to a gene. The germline CDR1 and CDR2 sequences are LGHNA and YNFKEQ. CDR3 DNA: TGTGCCAGCAGCCAAGAGGCTAGCGGGAGTACCGGGGAGCTGTTTTTT. Translation gives CASSQEASGSTGELFF.

This clonotype occurred many times. This rearrangement joins TRBV5-1 to TRBJ2-7, with 9 bases identical to TRBD2. Trimming cost V 5 bases and J 1 base; bases outside gene matches: 4. The length of the CDR3 is 14 residues. Germline values: CDR1 SGHRS, CDR2 YFSETQ. Written as DNA, the CDR3 is TGCGCCAGCAGGGACAGCGGGGGGTCCTACGAGCAGTACTTC. Its protein is CASRDSGGSYEQYF.

V usage is TRBV5-1 and J usage is TRBJ2-3; TRBD2 matches 12 bases. In germline, CDR1 is SGHRS, CDR2 YFSETQ. The CDR3 loop spans 17 amino acids. The trim removed 4 bases at V and 1 base at J, leaving 7 bases unmatched. DNA of the CDR3: TGCGCCAGCAGCCCCCCTAGCGGGGGGGTGGGCACAGATACGCAGTATTTT. As protein: CASSPPSGGVGTDTQYF.

Many counts were recorded for this clonotype. The CDR3 protein is CASSILRQSDQHF. Here the CDR3 DNA reads TGTGCCAGCAGTATCCTCCGACAGTCGGACCAGCATTTT. The J gene is TRBJ1-5, the V gene TRBV6-1, with a weak D call TRBD1 (5 bases). V was shortened by 5 bases and J by 12 bases, with 17 bases between the two germline ends. The CDR3 loop spans 13 amino acids. Germline CDR1 reads MNHNS; CDR2 reads SASEGT.

This clonotype was seen many times. The V and J genes are TRBV20-1 and TRBJ2-7; 8 bases fit TRBD2. Germline CDR1 and CDR2: DFQATT and SNEGSKA (reference sequence). V lost 6 bases to trimming and J lost 5 bases; unmatched junction nucleotides: 12. CDR3 length equals 14 residues. The CDR3 DNA reads as TGCAGTGCCCCTGTCTCGGGGGGGCTCAACGAGCAGTACTTC. This translates into CSAPVSGGLNEQYF.

In its sample, this clonotype was seen many times. The chain combines TRBV6-4 with TRBJ2-5, with 9 bases that match TRBD2. V dropped 5 bases and J dropped 5; count of bases not matched to a gene: 9. The germline CDR1 and CDR2 sequences are MRHNA and SNTAGT. The CDR3 loop spans 15 amino acids. CDR3 protein: CASSLDSGSGETQYF. The CDR3 DNA follows: TGTGCCAGCAGTTTGGATAGCGGGAGTGGGGAGACCCAGTACTTC.

This clonotype was found a few times. The rearrangement joins TRBV7-9 to TRBJ1-5; 9 nucleotides match TRBD1. The CDR3 runs 16 residues. Germline V gene sequence: CDR1 SEHNR, CDR2 FQNEAQ (reference sequence). Trimming cost V 0 bases and J 1 base; bases outside gene matches: 1. This chain's CDR3 is CASSLADRGSNQPQHF. The CDR3 DNA sequence: TGTGCCAGCAGCTTAGCGGACAGGGGAAGCAATCAGCCCCAGCATTTT. The complete variable domain, with remaining parts taken from reference TRBV7-9 and TRBJ1-5, reads DTGVSQNPRHKITKRGQNVTFRCDPISEHNRLYWYRQTLGQGPEFLTYFQNEAQLEKSRLLSDRFSAERPKGSFSTLEIQRTEQGDSAMYLCASSLADRGSNQPQHFGDGTRLSIL.

This clonotype was observed many times. The chain couples TRBV12-3 or TRBV12-4 to TRBJ2-2, with unresolved D. CDR3 size: 13 residues. V lost 7 bases to trimming and J lost 0 bases, with 6 bases between them. CDR3 coding DNA: TGTGCCAGCAATCCGGCGAACACCGGGGAGCTGTTTTTT. Encoded protein: CASNPANTGELFF.

This clonotype appeared a few times. The V call is TRBV24-1, the J call TRBJ2-6, with TRBD1 identical over 8 bases. J gave up 0 bases and V 4 bases, and 7 bases lay outside the gene matches. This CDR3 is 18 amino acids long. The germline V gene has CDR1 KGHDR and CDR2 SFDVKD. Written as DNA, the CDR3 is TGTGCCACCAGTGAGAACAGGGGGGTGATCTCTGGGGCCAACGTCCTGACTTTC. Protein sequence: CATSENRGVISGANVLTF.

This clonotype turned up a few times. The V gene is TRBV20-1, the J gene TRBJ1-3, with 8 bases fitting TRBD1. Germline assignment: CDR1 DFQATT and CDR2 SNEGSKA (reference sequence). This CDR3 has 13 amino acids. The junction had 5 bases not matched to a gene; V was cut back by 6 bases and J by 4 bases. CDR3 nucleotide sequence: TGCAGTGCGCCGGACAGGGTCGGAAACACCATATATTTT. Translated, it gives CSAPDRVGNTIYF.

This clonotype came up a few times. The V and J genes are TRBV7-8 and TRBJ2-3; D unresolved. CDR1 and CDR2 (germline): SGHVS, FQNEAQ. Trimming took 1 base from V and 12 from J, leaving 17 bases between them. The CDR3 is 14 amino acids. CDR3: CASSLDEARDPQYF. The DNA for the CDR3 is TGTGCCAGCAGCTTAGATGAAGCGCGAGATCCCCAGTATTTT. The variable domain in full, with the rest retrieved from reference TRBV7-8 and TRBJ2-3, is GAGVSQSPRYKVAKRGQDVALRCDPISGHVSLFWYQQALGQGPEFLTYFQNEAQLDKSGLPSDRFFAERPEGSVSTLKIQRTQQEDSAVYLCASSLDEARDPQYFGPGTRLTVL.

This clonotype was observed many times. The chain recombines TRBV20-1 with TRBJ1-5, with 7 bases aligning to TRBD1. From germline, CDR1 is DFQATT and CDR2 SNEGSKA (reference sequence). The CDR3 is 14 amino acids. V dropped 3 bases and J dropped 7; count of bases not matched to a gene: 9. CDR3 protein: CSASETGIGQPQHF. The CDR3 DNA is TGCAGTGCTAGTGAGACAGGGATAGGGCAGCCCCAGCATTTT.

The sample holds a few counts of this clonotype. This chain connects TRBV6-4 to TRBJ2-2; 7 bases map to TRBD1. The ends lost 5 bases at V and 4 bases at J; junction bases unmatched: 4. The CDR3 runs 14 residues. Germline CDR1 and CDR2: MRHNA and SNTAGT. The CDR3 sequence is CASSRNRGTGELFF. CDR3 DNA sequence: TGTGCCAGCAGTCGAAACAGGGGCACCGGGGAGCTGTTTTTT.

There are a few counts of this clonotype. The chain uses TRBV6-6 and TRBJ2-2; no firm D call. The V and J ends lost 0 bases and 10 bases respectively, with 9 bases between them. The CDR3 runs to 13 residues. Germline values: CDR1 MNHNY, CDR2 SVGAGI (reference sequence). DNA of the CDR3: TGTGCCAGCAGTTACTCTCAGGCCGAGGAGCTGTTTTTT. This codes for CASSYSQAEELFF.

This clonotype was detected a few times. The rearrangement uses TRBV20-1 and TRBJ2-5; D possibly uses TRBD1 or TRBD2 (5 bases each). The CDR3 spans 18 residues. The germline gives CDR1 DFQATT, CDR2 SNEGSKA (reference sequence). V lost 7 bases, J lost 2 bases, and 29 bases lay in between. The CDR3 loop reads CSVLFPLLGDRSQETQYF. In DNA, the CDR3 is TGCAGTGTTTTATTCCCCCTCTTGGGGGACCGAAGTCAAGAGACCCAGTACTTC.

This clonotype was observed many times. The CDR3 DNA sequence: TGTGCCAGCAGGCAGCCTGGGGGCTCGGTCAATGAGCAGTTCTTC. Protein sequence: CASRQPGGSVNEQFF. The chain couples TRBV11-2 to TRBJ2-1; a weak D match, TRBD1 (6 bases). V was cut by 6 bases and J by 6 bases, with 18 bases left in between. Germline loops: CDR1 SGHAT, CDR2 FQNNGV. The CDR3 is 15 amino acids.

This clonotype showed up many times. The V and J genes are TRBV12-3 or TRBV12-4 and TRBJ2-3, with D possibly TRBD2 on 5 matching bases. The CDR3 covers 14 residues. The ends were cut back, 6 bases at V and 4 bases at J, with 14 bases in the middle. The chain's CDR3 is CASSSVPGADTQYF. Written as DNA, the CDR3 is TGTGCCAGCAGCTCAGTACCCGGGGCAGATACGCAGTATTTT.

The V and J genes are TRBV15 and TRBJ1-2; a possible D gene is TRBD1 (5 bases). Trimming removed 4 bases from V and 10 bases from J, with 16 bases in between. The germline gives CDR1 LNHNV, CDR2 YYDKDF (reference sequence). This CDR3 has 13 residues. This chain's CDR3 is CATSTKGLPHYTF. As DNA, the CDR3 is TGTGCCACCAGCACTAAGGGGCTCCCACACTACACCTTC.

This clonotype was seen a few times. The rearrangement uses TRBV20-1 and TRBJ1-1, with TRBD1 matching over 10 bases. Germline CDR1 DFQATT, CDR2 SNEGSKA (reference sequence). The CDR3 is made up of 14 amino acids. V gave up 7 bases and J gave up 3 bases; unmatched junction bases: 8. CDR3 protein: CSVDRGRIDTEAFF. The CDR3 DNA is TGCAGTGTCGACAGGGGGCGAATAGACACTGAAGCTTTCTTT.